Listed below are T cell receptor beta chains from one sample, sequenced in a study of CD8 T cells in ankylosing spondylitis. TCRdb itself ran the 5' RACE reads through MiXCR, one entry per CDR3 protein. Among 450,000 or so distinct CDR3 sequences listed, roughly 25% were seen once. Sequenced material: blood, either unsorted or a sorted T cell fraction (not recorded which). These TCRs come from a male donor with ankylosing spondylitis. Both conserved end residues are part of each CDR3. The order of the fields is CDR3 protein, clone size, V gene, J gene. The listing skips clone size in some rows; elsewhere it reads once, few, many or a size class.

cdr3_aa: CASSFNLNTGELFF; clone_size: few; v_call: TRBV7-9; j_call: TRBJ2-2
cdr3_aa: CSVEETGDTQYF; clone_size: -; v_call: TRBV29-1; j_call: TRBJ2-3
cdr3_aa: CASSEAEAREGRYF; clone_size: once; v_call: TRBV2; j_call: TRBJ2-3
cdr3_aa: CSAIETRRTYNEQFF; clone_size: few; v_call: TRBV20-1; j_call: TRBJ2-1
cdr3_aa: CASSRKVPNTDTQYF; clone_size: few; v_call: TRBV5-4; j_call: TRBJ2-3
cdr3_aa: CSAKTGGAAQPQHF; clone_size: few; v_call: TRBV20-1; j_call: TRBJ1-5
cdr3_aa: CASSYSPGLNNEQFF; clone_size: few; v_call: TRBV6-5; j_call: TRBJ2-1
cdr3_aa: CASSQGLAGLSYNEQFF; clone_size: few; v_call: TRBV3-1; j_call: TRBJ2-1
cdr3_aa: CSSQYLFTEAFF; clone_size: few; v_call: TRBV20-1; j_call: TRBJ1-1
cdr3_aa: CSATHEKLFF; clone_size: -; v_call: TRBV20-1; j_call: TRBJ1-4
cdr3_aa: CASSPGQAEKLFF; clone_size: few; v_call: TRBV3-1; j_call: TRBJ1-4
cdr3_aa: CASSLEARLGNSPLHF; clone_size: -; v_call: TRBV5-6; j_call: TRBJ1-6
cdr3_aa: CASSQTSGTQETQYF; clone_size: -; v_call: TRBV2; j_call: TRBJ2-5
cdr3_aa: CASSLGWVYEQYF; clone_size: -; v_call: TRBV7-8; j_call: TRBJ2-7
cdr3_aa: CATKRERDTDTQYF; clone_size: -; v_call: TRBV19; j_call: TRBJ2-3
cdr3_aa: CSARVLGDRGNSPLHF; clone_size: -; v_call: TRBV20-1; j_call: TRBJ1-6
cdr3_aa: CASSQGTGGYTEAFF; clone_size: -; v_call: TRBV16; j_call: TRBJ1-1
cdr3_aa: CASSLRGSEDNEQFF; clone_size: -; v_call: TRBV7-2; j_call: TRBJ2-1
cdr3_aa: CSTVRGNSYNEQFF; clone_size: -; v_call: TRBV29-1; j_call: TRBJ2-1
cdr3_aa: CASIGFANTGELFF; clone_size: few; v_call: TRBV7-2; j_call: TRBJ2-2
cdr3_aa: CASSETGGVYGYTF; clone_size: -; v_call: TRBV6-4; j_call: TRBJ1-2
cdr3_aa: CSAGNKAEGEQYF; clone_size: few; v_call: TRBV20-1; j_call: TRBJ2-7
cdr3_aa: CASSPLFSVGYTF; clone_size: few; v_call: TRBV7-2; j_call: TRBJ1-2
cdr3_aa: CAISPTGGNTEAFF; clone_size: -; v_call: TRBV10-3; j_call: TRBJ1-1